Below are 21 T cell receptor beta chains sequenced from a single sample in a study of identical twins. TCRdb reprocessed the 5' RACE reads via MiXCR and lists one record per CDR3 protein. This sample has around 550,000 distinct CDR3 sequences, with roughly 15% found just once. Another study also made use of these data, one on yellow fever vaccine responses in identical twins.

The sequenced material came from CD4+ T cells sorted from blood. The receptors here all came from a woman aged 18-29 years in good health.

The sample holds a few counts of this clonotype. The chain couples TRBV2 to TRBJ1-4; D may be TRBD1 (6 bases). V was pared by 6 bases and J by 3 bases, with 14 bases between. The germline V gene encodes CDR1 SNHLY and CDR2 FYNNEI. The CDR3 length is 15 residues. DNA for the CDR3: TGTGCCAGCAGAAATGGACAGTCCCCTAATGAAAAACTGTTTTTT. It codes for CASRNGQSPNEKLFF.

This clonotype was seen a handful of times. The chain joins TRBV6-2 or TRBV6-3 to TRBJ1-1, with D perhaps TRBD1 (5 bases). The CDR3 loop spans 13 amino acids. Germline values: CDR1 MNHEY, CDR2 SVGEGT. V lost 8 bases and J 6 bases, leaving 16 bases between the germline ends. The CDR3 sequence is CASEGSVRAEAFF. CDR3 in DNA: TGTGCCAGCGAAGGTTCAGTCAGGGCTGAAGCTTTCTTT.

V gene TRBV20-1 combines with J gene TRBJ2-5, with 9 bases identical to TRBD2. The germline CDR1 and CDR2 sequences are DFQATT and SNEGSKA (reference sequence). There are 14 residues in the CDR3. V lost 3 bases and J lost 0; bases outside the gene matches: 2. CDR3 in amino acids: CSASIAGDQETQYF. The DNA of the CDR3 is TGCAGTGCTAGTATAGCGGGGGACCAAGAGACCCAGTACTTC.

CDR3 sequence (DNA): TGCGCCAGCAGGCCTAGACAGGGGGCAACAGATACGCAGTATTTT. This translates into CASRPRQGATDTQYF. The chain carries TRBV5-1 and TRBJ2-3, with 10 nucleotides matching TRBD1. The CDR3 is 15 residues long. The V gene end was trimmed by 5 bases and the J gene end by 3 bases; junction bases not matched to a gene: 6. Per the germline V gene, CDR1 is SGHRS and CDR2 is YFSETQ. The full variable domain, completed using reference TRBV5-1 and TRBJ2-3, is KAGVTQTPRYLIKTRGQQVTLSCSPISGHRSVSWYQQTPGQGLQFLFEYFSETQRNKGNFPGRFSGRQFSNSRSEMNVSTLELGDSALYLCASRPRQGATDTQYFGPGTRLTVL.

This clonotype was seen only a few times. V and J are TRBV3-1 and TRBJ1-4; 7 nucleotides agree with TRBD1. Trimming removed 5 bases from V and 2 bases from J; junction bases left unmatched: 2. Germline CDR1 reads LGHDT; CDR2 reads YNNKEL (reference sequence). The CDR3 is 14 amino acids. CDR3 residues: CASSGRGTNEKLFF. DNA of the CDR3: TGTGCCAGCAGCGGCAGGGGGACTAATGAAAAACTGTTTTTT.

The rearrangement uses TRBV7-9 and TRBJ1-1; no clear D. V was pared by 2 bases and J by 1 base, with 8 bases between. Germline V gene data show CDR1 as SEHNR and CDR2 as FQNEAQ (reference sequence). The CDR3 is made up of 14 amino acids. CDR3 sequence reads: CASSLQQTNTEAFF. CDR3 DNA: TGTGCCAGCAGCTTACAACAGACGAACACTGAAGCTTTCTTT. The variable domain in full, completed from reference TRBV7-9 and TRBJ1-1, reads DTGVSQNPRHKITKRGQNVTFRCDPISEHNRLYWYRQTLGQGPEFLTYFQNEAQLEKSRLLSDRFSAERPKGSFSTLEIQRTEQGDSAMYLCASSLQQTNTEAFFGQGTRLTVV.

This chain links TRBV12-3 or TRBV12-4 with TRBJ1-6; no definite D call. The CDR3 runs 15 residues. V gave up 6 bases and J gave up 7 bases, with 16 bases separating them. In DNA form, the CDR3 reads TGTGCCAGCAGAAAATCTGGGCCAAGGAATTCACCCCTCCACTTT. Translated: CASRKSGPRNSPLHF.

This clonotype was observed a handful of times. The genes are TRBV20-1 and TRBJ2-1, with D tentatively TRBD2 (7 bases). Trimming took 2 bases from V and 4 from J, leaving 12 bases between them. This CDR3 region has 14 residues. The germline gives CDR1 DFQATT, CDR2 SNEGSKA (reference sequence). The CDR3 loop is CSARRGGGYNEQFF. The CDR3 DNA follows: TGCAGTGCTAGAAGGGGGGGGGGTTACAATGAGCAGTTCTTC.

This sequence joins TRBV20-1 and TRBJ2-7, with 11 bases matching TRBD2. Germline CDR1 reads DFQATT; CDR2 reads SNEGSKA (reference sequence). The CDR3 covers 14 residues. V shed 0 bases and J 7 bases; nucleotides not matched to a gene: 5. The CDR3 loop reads CSARELAGVREQYF. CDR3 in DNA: TGCAGTGCTAGAGAACTAGCGGGAGTGAGAGAGCAGTACTTC.

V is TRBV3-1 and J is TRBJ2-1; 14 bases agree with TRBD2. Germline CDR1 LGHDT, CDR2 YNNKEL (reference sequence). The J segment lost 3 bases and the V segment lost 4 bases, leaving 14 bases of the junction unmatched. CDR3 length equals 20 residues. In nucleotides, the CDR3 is TGTGCCAGCAGCCGTCTACCCGGACTAGCGGGAGGACACAACTACAATGAGCAGTTCTTC. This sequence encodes CASSRLPGLAGGHNYNEQFF.

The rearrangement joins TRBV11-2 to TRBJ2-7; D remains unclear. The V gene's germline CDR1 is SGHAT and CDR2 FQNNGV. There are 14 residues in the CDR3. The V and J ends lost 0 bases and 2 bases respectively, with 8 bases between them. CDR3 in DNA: TGTGCCAGCAGCTTAGATTCAACTACCTACGAGCAGTACTTC. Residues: CASSLDSTTYEQYF.

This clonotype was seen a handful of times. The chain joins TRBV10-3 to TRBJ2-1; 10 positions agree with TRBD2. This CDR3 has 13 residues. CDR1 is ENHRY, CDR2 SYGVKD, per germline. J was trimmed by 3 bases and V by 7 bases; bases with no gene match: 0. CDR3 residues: CAIKREGYNEQFF. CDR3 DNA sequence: TGTGCCATCAAGCGGGAGGGCTACAATGAGCAGTTCTTC.

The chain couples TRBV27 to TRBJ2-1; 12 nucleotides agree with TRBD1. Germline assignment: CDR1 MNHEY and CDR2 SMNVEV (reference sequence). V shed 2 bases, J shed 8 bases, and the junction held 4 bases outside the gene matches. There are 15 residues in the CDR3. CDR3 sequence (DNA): TGTGCCAGCAGTTTAGGGGGACAGGGGGCGTATGAGCAGTTCTTC. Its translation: CASSLGGQGAYEQFF.

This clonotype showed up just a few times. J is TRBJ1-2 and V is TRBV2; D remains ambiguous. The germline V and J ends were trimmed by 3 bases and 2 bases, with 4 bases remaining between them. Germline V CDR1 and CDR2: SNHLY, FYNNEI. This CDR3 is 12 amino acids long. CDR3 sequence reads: CASSENNYGYTF. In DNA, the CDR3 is TGTGCCAGCAGTGAGAACAACTATGGCTACACCTTC.

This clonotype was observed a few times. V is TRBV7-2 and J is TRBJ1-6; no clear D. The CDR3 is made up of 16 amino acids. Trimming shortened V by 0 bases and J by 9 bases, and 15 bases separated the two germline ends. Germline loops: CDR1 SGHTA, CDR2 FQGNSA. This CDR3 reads CASSLARNSISSPLHF. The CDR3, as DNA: TGTGCCAGCAGCTTAGCCCGGAACTCTATAAGTTCACCCCTCCACTTT.

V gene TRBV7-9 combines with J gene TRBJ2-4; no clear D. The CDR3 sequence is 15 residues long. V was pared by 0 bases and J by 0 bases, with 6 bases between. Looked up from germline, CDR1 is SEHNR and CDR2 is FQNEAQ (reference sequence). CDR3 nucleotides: TGTGCCAGCAGCTTAGCGGAAATAGCCAAAAACATTCAGTACTTC. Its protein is CASSLAEIAKNIQYF.

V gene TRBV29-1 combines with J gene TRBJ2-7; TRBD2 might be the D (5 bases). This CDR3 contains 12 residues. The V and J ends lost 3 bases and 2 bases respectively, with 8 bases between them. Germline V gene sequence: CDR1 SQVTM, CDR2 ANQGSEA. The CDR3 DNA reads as TGCAGCGTTGAGGCGGGCCCCTACGAGCAGTACTTC. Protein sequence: CSVEAGPYEQYF.

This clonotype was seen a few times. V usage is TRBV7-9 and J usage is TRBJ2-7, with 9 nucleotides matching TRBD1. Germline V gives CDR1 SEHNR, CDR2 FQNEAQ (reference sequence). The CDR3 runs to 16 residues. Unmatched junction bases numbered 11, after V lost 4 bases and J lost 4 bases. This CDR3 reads CASSSPRTGVAYEQYF. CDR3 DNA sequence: TGTGCCAGCAGCTCCCCCCGGACAGGGGTCGCGTACGAGCAGTACTTC.

The CDR3 protein is CSVEETGGQPQHF. As DNA, the CDR3 is TGCAGCGTTGAAGAGACAGGGGGACAGCCCCAGCATTTT. The rearrangement uses TRBV29-1 and TRBJ1-5; 9 positions agree with TRBD1. V lost 0 bases and J lost 7; bases outside the gene matches: 1. CDR1 SQVTM and CDR2 ANQGSEA come from the germline V gene. The CDR3 is 13 amino acids.

The CDR3 here is CASSYMFGDGTQYF. In DNA, the CDR3 is TGTGCCAGCAGTTACATGTTTGGGGACGGTACGCAGTATTTT. The chain joins TRBV6-5 to TRBJ2-3; D tentatively reads TRBD1 or TRBD2 (5 bases each). V was clipped by 2 bases and J by 8 bases, with 14 bases between them. Germline lookup yields CDR1 MNHEY and CDR2 SVGAGI. This CDR3 has 14 amino acids.

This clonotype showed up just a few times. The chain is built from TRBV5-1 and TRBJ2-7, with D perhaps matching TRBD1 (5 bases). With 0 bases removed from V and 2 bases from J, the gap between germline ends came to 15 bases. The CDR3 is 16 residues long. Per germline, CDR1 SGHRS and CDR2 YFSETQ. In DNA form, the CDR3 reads TGCGCCAGCAGCTTGGATGCCAGGGTGGTCCCCTACGAGCAGTACTTC. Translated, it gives CASSLDARVVPYEQYF.